This passage covers 21 T cell receptor beta chains from one sample sequenced in a study of CD8 T cells in ankylosing spondylitis. TCRdb called the 5' RACE reads again in MiXCR, with one record for every CDR3 protein. Of 180,000 or so distinct CDR3 sequences detected, around 10% appear once; the ten largest clones hold roughly 29%. The sequenced sample was blood, either unsorted or a sorted T cell fraction (not recorded which). The source of these receptors is a male donor with ankylosing spondylitis or in good health (not recorded which).

This clonotype appeared many times. The rearrangement uses TRBV20-1 and TRBJ2-7; a possible D gene is TRBD2 (7 bases). Trimming stripped 4 bases from V and 7 bases from J, with 17 bases between. The germline gives CDR1 DFQATT, CDR2 SNEGSKA (reference sequence). The length of the CDR3 is 13 residues. The CDR3 spells CSAIGGASEEQYF. The CDR3 coding sequence is TGCAGTGCTATTGGGGGGGCTTCTGAAGAGCAGTACTTC.

V gene TRBV24-1 combines with J gene TRBJ2-5, with 9 bases lining up with TRBD2. V dropped 0 bases and J dropped 4; count of bases not matched to a gene: 8. Looked up from germline, CDR1 is KGHDR and CDR2 is SFDVKD. The CDR3 totals 17 residues. As DNA, the CDR3 is TGTGCCACCAGTGATTTGGATTGGGCGGGGGGGCGAGAGACCCAGTACTTC. Translating gives CATSDLDWAGGRETQYF.

This clonotype was seen only a few times. This rearrangement joins TRBV19 to TRBJ2-2; no definite D call. This CDR3 has 11 amino acids. In germline, CDR1 is LNHDA, CDR2 SQIVND (reference sequence). Trimming pared 3 bases from V and 8 bases from J, leaving 4 bases between. CDR3 sequence (DNA): TGTGCCAGTAGTATCCGAGGGGAGCTGTTTTTT. Translating it yields CASSIRGELFF.

This clonotype occurred a few times. This rearrangement joins TRBV15 to TRBJ2-7; D is perhaps TRBD1 (5 bases). The CDR3 has 14 residues. V shed 0 bases and J shed 6 bases, with 12 bases lying between them. Germline CDR1 reads LNHNV; CDR2 reads YYDKDF (reference sequence). CDR3 sequence: CATSRDLPTGEQYF. CDR3 coding DNA: TGTGCCACCAGCAGAGACCTCCCTACAGGCGAGCAGTACTTC.

This clonotype was picked up a small number of times. The gene calls are TRBV11-2 and TRBJ1-4, with a possible D match to TRBD1 (6 bases). Germline lookup yields CDR1 SGHAT and CDR2 FQNNGV. The length of the CDR3 is 15 residues. V was clipped by 3 bases and J by 8 bases, with 16 bases between them. The CDR3 region is CASSFQGITGEKLFF. The CDR3 nucleotides are TGTGCCAGCAGCTTTCAGGGGATTACGGGGGAAAAACTGTTTTTT.

This clonotype was recorded many times. The chain is built from TRBV5-1 and TRBJ2-3; tentatively, D is TRBD1 (5 bases). V dropped 5 bases and J dropped 4 bases, with 23 bases sitting between them. The CDR3 sequence is 17 residues long. Looked up from germline, CDR1 is SGHRS and CDR2 is YFSETQ. The CDR3: CASSPLTWGPKADTQYF. As DNA, the CDR3 is TGCGCCAGCAGTCCCCTCACATGGGGCCCGAAGGCAGATACGCAGTATTTT.

The J gene is TRBJ2-2, the V gene TRBV27, with D unclear. Trimming took 3 bases from V and 0 from J, leaving 11 bases between them. Germline CDR1 is MNHEY and CDR2 is SMNVEV (reference sequence). This CDR3 comprises 16 residues. The CDR3, as DNA: TGTGCCAGCAGTTTGGGTAGGGTCACGAACACCGGGGAGCTGTTTTTT. It yields the protein CASSLGRVTNTGELFF.

This clonotype was found many times. This chain links TRBV5-1 with TRBJ2-7; D gene uncertain. Germline CDR1 reads SGHRS; CDR2 reads YFSETQ. The V gene lost 1 base and the J gene lost 0 bases, with 8 bases spanning the gap. This CDR3 region has 14 residues. CDR3 sequence: CASSLQASSYEQYF. In DNA form, the CDR3 reads TGCGCCAGCAGCTTGCAGGCAAGCTCCTACGAGCAGTACTTC.

This clonotype was observed at least ten times. CDR3 sequence: CASSLNSGQGADTQYF. The CDR3 DNA reads TGCGCCAGCAGCTTGAATTCTGGACAGGGGGCAGATACGCAGTATTTT. V is TRBV5-1 and J is TRBJ2-3; 10 bases are a match to TRBD1. V lost 1 base and J lost 4; bases outside the gene matches: 6. The CDR3 sequence is 16 residues long. Germline CDR1 reads SGHRS; CDR2 reads YFSETQ.

The chain employs TRBV29-1 and TRBJ1-2; TRBD1 might be the D (5 bases). Germline CDR1 SQVTM, CDR2 ANQGSEA. V gave up 6 bases and J gave up 8 bases, with 16 bases separating them. The CDR3 spans 12 residues. The CDR3 region is CSVRPLEGGYTF. The CDR3 DNA is TGCAGCGTAAGACCCTTGGAGGGGGGCTACACCTTC.

The chain couples TRBV7-2 to TRBJ1-5, with D unclear. The CDR3 consists of 13 residues. The V end lost 1 base, the J end lost 6 bases, and 7 bases lay between the germline ends. CDR1 SGHTA and CDR2 FQGNSA come from the germline V gene. CDR3 region: CASSLGRSQPQHF. CDR3 in DNA: TGTGCCAGCAGCTTAGGGAGAAGTCAGCCCCAGCATTTT.

This clonotype has at least ten counts. The chain uses TRBV4-1 and TRBJ2-2, with TRBD2 matching 13 bases. Unmatched junction bases numbered 5, after V lost 6 bases and J lost 4 bases. CDR3 size: 16 residues. Germline CDR1 MGHRA, CDR2 YSYEKL. In DNA form, the CDR3 reads TGCGCCAGCAGTCGGACTAGCGGGAGTACCACCGGGGAGCTGTTTTTT. Its translation: CASSRTSGSTTGELFF.

This clonotype was counted at least ten times. The chain uses TRBV5-6 and TRBJ2-1; D remains ambiguous. Germline CDR1 is SGHDT and CDR2 is YYEEEE. Trimming stripped 4 bases from V and 8 bases from J, with 16 bases between. The CDR3 sequence is 14 residues long. For the CDR3, the DNA is TGTGCCAGCAGCCCACGGGTCGTCAGAGATGAGCAGTTCTTC. Its protein is CASSPRVVRDEQFF.

This clonotype was counted ten times or more. J is TRBJ2-7 and V is TRBV12-3 or TRBV12-4, with D hard to call. The CDR3 contains 11 residues. Trimming shortened V by 2 bases and J by 6 bases, and 5 bases separated the two germline ends. The CDR3 protein is CASSLSSEQYF. CDR3 coding DNA: TGTGCCAGCAGTTTATCGAGCGAGCAGTACTTC.

This clonotype was picked up many times. The genes are TRBV5-5 and TRBJ2-1, with TRBD2 identical over 7 bases. Germline trimming cut 4 bases from V and 0 bases from J; bases unmatched to any gene: 7. CDR3 length equals 16 residues. Germline lookup yields CDR1 SGHKS and CDR2 YYEKEE (reference sequence). The CDR3 region has the DNA TGTGCCAGCAGCCCGGGCGGGAGCCTCTCCTACAATGAGCAGTTCTTC. Protein product: CASSPGGSLSYNEQFF.

This clonotype was observed many times. The chain couples TRBV12-3 or TRBV12-4 to TRBJ1-1; D uncertain. There are 13 residues in the CDR3. Trimming cost V 2 bases and J 1 base, with 5 bases left between them. CDR3 nucleotide sequence: TGTGCCAGCAGTTTATGGCAGAACACTGAAGCTTTCTTT. Translation gives CASSLWQNTEAFF.

This clonotype has a count of ten or more. The chain carries TRBV7-2 and TRBJ1-2; 8 nucleotides agree with TRBD1. Germline CDR1 reads SGHTA; CDR2 reads FQGNSA. This CDR3 has 15 amino acids. V lost 3 bases, J lost 4 bases, and 7 bases stayed unmatched. CDR3 amino acids: CASSLGRGLGYGYTF. CDR3 in DNA: TGTGCCAGCAGCTTGGGCAGGGGGCTTGGCTATGGCTACACCTTC.

At least ten counts were recorded for this clonotype. The chain is built from TRBV29-1 and TRBJ2-1; unclear D gene. The V end was cut by 7 bases, the J end by 0 bases, with 13 bases between. The CDR3 runs to 14 residues. Germline CDR1 is SQVTM and CDR2 is ANQGSEA. The CDR3, as DNA: TGCAGCGCCTTAGTCTCCCCCTCCTACAATGAGCAGTTCTTC. Translation gives CSALVSPSYNEQFF.

The chain joins TRBV11-1 to TRBJ2-1; 7 bases are a match to TRBD2. The CDR3 loop spans 19 amino acids. With 3 bases clipped from V and 6 bases from J, the junction kept 20 bases outside the gene matches. Per germline, CDR1 SGHAT and CDR2 FQDESV (reference sequence). CDR3 DNA sequence: TGTGCCAGCAGCTTTTTCCGGCGGTTAAGCGGGAAAGAACGCAATGAGCAGTTCTTC. Protein product: CASSFFRRLSGKERNEQFF.

This clonotype was picked up many times. The CDR3 loop is CATRGASSTGELFF. CDR3 bases: TGTGCCACCAGGGGGGCGAGTAGCACCGGGGAGCTGTTTTTT. This chain links TRBV24-1 with TRBJ2-2; tentative D call: TRBD1 (6 bases). Per the germline V gene, CDR1 is KGHDR and CDR2 is SFDVKD. V was trimmed by 7 bases and J by 4 bases, leaving 12 bases between them. The length of the CDR3 is 14 residues.

This clonotype was detected a few times. This chain links TRBV7-2 with TRBJ2-7, with 8 nucleotides matching TRBD2. Germline trimming cut 1 base from V and 0 bases from J; bases unmatched to any gene: 5. The V gene's germline CDR1 is SGHTA and CDR2 FQGNSA. The length of the CDR3 is 16 residues. CDR3: CASSLGSSGSSYEQYF. The CDR3 nucleotides read TGTGCCAGCAGCTTAGGATCCAGCGGGAGCTCCTACGAGCAGTACTTC.